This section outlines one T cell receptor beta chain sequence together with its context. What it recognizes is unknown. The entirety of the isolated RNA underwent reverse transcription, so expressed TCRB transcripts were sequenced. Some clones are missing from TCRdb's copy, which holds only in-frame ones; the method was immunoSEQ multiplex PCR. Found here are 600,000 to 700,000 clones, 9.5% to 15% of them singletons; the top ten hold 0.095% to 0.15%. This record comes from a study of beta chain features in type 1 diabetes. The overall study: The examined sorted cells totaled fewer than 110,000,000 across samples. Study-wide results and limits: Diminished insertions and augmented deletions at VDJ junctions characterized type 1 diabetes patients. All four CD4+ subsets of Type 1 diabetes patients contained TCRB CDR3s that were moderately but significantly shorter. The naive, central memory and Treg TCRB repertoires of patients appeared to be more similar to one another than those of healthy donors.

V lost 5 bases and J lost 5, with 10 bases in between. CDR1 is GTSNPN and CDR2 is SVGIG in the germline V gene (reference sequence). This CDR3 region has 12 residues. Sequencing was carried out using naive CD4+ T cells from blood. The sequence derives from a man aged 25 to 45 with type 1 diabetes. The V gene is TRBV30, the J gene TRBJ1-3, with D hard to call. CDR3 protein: CAWDTSRNTIYF. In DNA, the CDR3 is TGTGCCTGGGATACTTCGCGAAACACCATATATTTT. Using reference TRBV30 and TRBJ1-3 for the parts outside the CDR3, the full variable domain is SQTIHQWPATLVQPVGSPLSLECTVEGTSNPNLYWYRQAAGRGLQLLFYSVGIGQISSEVPQNLSASRPQDRQFILSSKKLLLSDSGFYLCAWDTSRNTIYFGEGSWLTVV.